The 22 T cell receptor beta chains below were found in one sample sequenced in a study of CD8 T cells in Susac syndrome. RNA totalling roughly 0.45 to 1 ug underwent reverse transcription with random hexamers. TCRdb reprocessed the immunoSEQ multiplex PCR reads with MiXCR, giving one entry per CDR3 protein. Of about 140,000 distinct CDR3 sequences in the sample, approximately 95% were seen once. The material sequenced was CD4+ T cells from PBMCs. The source of these receptors is a human donor with Susac syndrome.

The V call is TRBV29-1, the J call TRBJ2-7; perhaps TRBD1 as D (6 bases). Germline CDR1 and CDR2: SQVTM and ANQGSEA. The CDR3 consists of 12 residues. The ends were cut back, 3 bases at V and 3 bases at J, with 9 bases in the middle. The CDR3 nucleotides read TGCAGCGTTGAGGACAGCGACTACGAGCAGTACTTC. It specifies CSVEDSDYEQYF.

This chain links TRBV4-3 with TRBJ1-1; D is uncertain. The CDR3 sequence is 15 residues long. The germline V gene encodes CDR1 LGHNA and CDR2 YSLEER. Trimming shortened V by 4 bases and J by 1 base, and 13 bases separated the two germline ends. The CDR3 here is CASSLQDGRNTEAFF. The CDR3 DNA is TGCGCCAGCAGCCTCCAGGACGGTAGGAACACTGAAGCTTTCTTT.

The chain carries TRBV4-1 and TRBJ1-4; 7 nucleotides agree with TRBD1. This CDR3 region has 15 residues. Germline lookup yields CDR1 MGHRA and CDR2 YSYEKL. The J segment lost 3 bases and the V segment lost 4 bases, leaving 5 bases of the junction unmatched. CDR3 region: CASSRYRGANEKLFF. The CDR3 DNA is TGCGCCAGCAGCCGGTACAGGGGTGCTAATGAAAAACTGTTTTTT.

The gene calls are TRBV6-5 and TRBJ2-3; 7 bases agree with TRBD2. CDR3 size: 14 residues. The V gene end was trimmed by 10 bases and the J gene end by 3 bases; junction bases not matched to a gene: 10. Germline V gives CDR1 MNHEY, CDR2 SVGAGI. The CDR3 reads CAIGQAGRTDTQYF. The CDR3 DNA sequence: TGTGCCATTGGACAAGCGGGGCGGACAGATACGCAGTATTTT.

The chain employs TRBV18 and TRBJ2-4, with D unresolved. Trimming removed 2 bases from V and 10 bases from J, with 12 bases in between. The CDR3 is made up of 13 amino acids. Germline V gene lookup returns CDR1 KGHSH and CDR2 LQKENI. CDR3 in DNA: TGTGCCAGCTCACCAGCCACACGAGATATTCAGTACTTC. Protein sequence: CASSPATRDIQYF.

The V call is TRBV9, the J call TRBJ2-3, with D possibly matching TRBD2 (5 bases). Germline assignment: CDR1 SGDLS and CDR2 YYNGEE. The CDR3 consists of 16 residues. The V gene lost 2 bases and the J gene lost 2 bases, with 15 bases spanning the gap. The CDR3 DNA reads TGTGCCAGCAGCGTCCGGGGTAGGGAACCCACAGATACGCAGTATTTT. Amino acid sequence: CASSVRGREPTDTQYF. The entire variable domain, with the rest obtained from reference TRBV9 and TRBJ2-3, is as follows: DSGVTQTPKHLITATGQRVTLRCSPRSGDLSVYWYQQSLDQGLQFLIQYYNGEERAKGNILERFSAQQFPDLHSELNLSSLELGDSALYFCASSVRGREPTDTQYFGPGTRLTVL.

The chain couples TRBV20-1 to TRBJ2-3; 8 bases line up with TRBD2. CDR3 length: 12 residues. CDR1 and CDR2 from the germline V gene are DFQATT and SNEGSKA (reference sequence). The ends lost 5 bases at V and 4 bases at J; junction bases unmatched: 2. CDR3 sequence reads: CSAETSADTQYF. In nucleotides, the CDR3 is TGCAGTGCTGAGACTAGCGCAGATACGCAGTATTTT.

This sequence joins TRBV4-3 and TRBJ1-2, with a weak D call TRBD1 (5 bases). The CDR3 consists of 15 residues. Between the trimmed V and J ends, which lost 3 bases and 8 bases, there was a span of 19 bases. Germline CDR1 and CDR2: LGHNA and YSLEER. The CDR3 DNA reads as TGCGCCAGCAGCCACTACCCGCGCCAGGGTGAGGGCTACACCTTC. Its protein product is CASSHYPRQGEGYTF.

The gene calls are TRBV9 and TRBJ1-6; maybe TRBD1 (6 bases). The V end lost 1 base, the J end lost 7 bases, and 12 bases lay between the germline ends. CDR3 length: 15 amino acids. Germline assignment: CDR1 SGDLS and CDR2 YYNGEE. This CDR3 reads CASSVSGQGNSPLHF. In DNA form, the CDR3 reads TGTGCCAGCAGCGTATCAGGGCAGGGGAATTCACCCCTCCACTTT. The whole variable domain, filled in from reference TRBV9 and TRBJ1-6, reads DSGVTQTPKHLITATGQRVTLRCSPRSGDLSVYWYQQSLDQGLQFLIQYYNGEERAKGNILERFSAQQFPDLHSELNLSSLELGDSALYFCASSVSGQGNSPLHFGNGTRLTVT.

The chain links TRBV7-9 to TRBJ1-2, with 8 bases aligning to TRBD1. The CDR3 spans 15 residues. Looked up from germline, CDR1 is SEHNR and CDR2 is FQNEAQ (reference sequence). Unmatched junction bases numbered 13, after V lost 5 bases and J lost 8 bases. The CDR3 reads CASSPGPGQAHGYTF. In DNA, the CDR3 is TGTGCCAGCAGCCCAGGACCGGGACAGGCCCACGGCTACACCTTC. Full variable domain (rest looked up from reference TRBV7-9 and TRBJ1-2): DTGVSQNPRHKITKRGQNVTFRCDPISEHNRLYWYRQTLGQGPEFLTYFQNEAQLEKSRLLSDRFSAERPKGSFSTLEIQRTEQGDSAMYLCASSPGPGQAHGYTFGSGTRLTVV.

The chain recombines TRBV23-1 with TRBJ2-3, with 13 bases lining up with TRBD2. TRBV23-1 is designated an ORF whose function remains uncertain. The junction had 8 bases not matched to a gene; V was cut back by 9 bases and J by 2 bases. CDR3 length: 16 amino acids. CDR3 DNA sequence: TGCGCCAGTAGAGGACTAGCGGGGGACGACACAGATACGCAGTATTTT. This gives the protein CASRGLAGDDTDTQYF.

This clonotype has only one observation. This chain connects TRBV25-1 to TRBJ2-7, with 7 bases identical to TRBD1. CDR3 length: 14 residues. Germline V CDR1 and CDR2: MGHDK, SYGVNS. Unmatched junction bases numbered 8, after V lost 2 bases and J lost 7 bases. The CDR3 spells CASSEPTGAREQYF. CDR3 bases: TGTGCCAGCAGTGAACCCACAGGGGCCAGGGAGCAGTACTTC.

The gene calls are TRBV20-1 and TRBJ1-1; D gene uncertain. The germline CDR1 and CDR2 sequences are DFQATT and SNEGSKA (reference sequence). V lost 6 bases, J lost 4 bases, and 15 bases lay in between. CDR3 length: 13 amino acids. The CDR3 here is CSAPPPGVTEAFF. The CDR3 DNA is TGCAGTGCGCCCCCCCCTGGGGTCACTGAAGCTTTCTTT.

The chain recombines TRBV20-1 with TRBJ2-3, with TRBD2 matching 7 bases. This CDR3 has 13 amino acids. Germline values: CDR1 DFQATT, CDR2 SNEGSKA (reference sequence). V dropped 0 bases and J dropped 6; count of bases not matched to a gene: 3. The CDR3 DNA follows: TGCAGTGCTAGAGAACTAGCGCCGGATACGCAGTATTTT. Translated, it gives CSARELAPDTQYF.

The rearrangement joins TRBV19 to TRBJ1-2, with 7 bases fitting TRBD1. The V and J ends lost 2 bases and 7 bases, in that order; junction bases with no gene match: 7. In germline, CDR1 is LNHDA, CDR2 SQIVND (reference sequence). The CDR3 totals 14 residues. Here the CDR3 DNA reads TGTGCCAGTAGTATACGACAGGGCCTGGGTGGCTACACCTTC. This translates into CASSIRQGLGGYTF.

The chain has TRBV28 and TRBJ1-1; D ambiguous. Germline CDR1 reads MDHEN; CDR2 reads SYDVKM. With 10 bases removed from V and 9 bases from J, the gap between germline ends came to 15 bases. CDR3 size: 11 residues. CDR3 loop: CAISLGLKAFF. The CDR3 nucleotides are TGTGCCATCTCCTTAGGACTCAAAGCTTTCTTT.

The V and J genes are TRBV7-8 and TRBJ2-7; D may be TRBD1 (5 bases). The germline gives CDR1 SGHVS, CDR2 FQNEAQ. CDR3 length: 13 residues. Between the trimmed V and J ends, which lost 4 bases and 10 bases, there was a span of 17 bases. The DNA of the CDR3 is TGTGCCAGCAGCTCGATGACAGCTACTCTTCAGTACTTC. Amino acid sequence: CASSSMTATLQYF.

The rearrangement joins TRBV24-1 to TRBJ1-5; TRBD1 matches at 7 bases. V dropped 3 bases and J dropped 0; count of bases not matched to a gene: 1. Germline values: CDR1 KGHDR, CDR2 SFDVKD. CDR3 length equals 15 residues. CDR3 protein: CATSDGTASNQPQHF. CDR3 sequence (DNA): TGTGCCACCAGTGATGGGACAGCTAGCAATCAGCCCCAGCATTTT.

This rearrangement joins TRBV18 to TRBJ2-7; D is ambiguous. CDR1 and CDR2 from the germline V gene are KGHSH and LQKENI. CDR3 length: 14 amino acids. V was clipped by 0 bases and J by 5 bases, with 11 bases between them. The CDR3: CASSPPASTHEQYF. The CDR3 nucleotides are TGTGCCAGCTCACCACCCGCAAGTACCCACGAGCAGTACTTC.

The chain joins TRBV24-1 to TRBJ2-5, with 9 bases that match TRBD1. Trimming took 6 bases from V and 4 from J; bases not matched to a gene: 2. This CDR3 region has 13 residues. Germline V lookup: CDR1 KGHDR, CDR2 SFDVKD. Written as DNA, the CDR3 is TGTGCCACCAGTAGGACAGGGGCAGAGACCCAGTACTTC. This codes for CATSRTGAETQYF.

V usage is TRBV30 and J usage is TRBJ2-3, with unresolved D. Germline V gene data show CDR1 as GTSNPN and CDR2 as SVGIG (reference sequence). There are 15 residues in the CDR3. Trimming left V 1 base short and J 2 bases short, with 13 bases between. The CDR3 nucleotides read TGTGCCTGGAGTGCCGGACGGTCTAACACAGATACGCAGTATTTT. Translating gives CAWSAGRSNTDTQYF.

The chain is built from TRBV29-1 and TRBJ1-2; maybe TRBD1 (5 bases). The V gene's germline CDR1 is SQVTM and CDR2 ANQGSEA. The CDR3 has 14 residues. The germline V and J ends were trimmed by 3 bases and 5 bases, with 16 bases remaining between them. The CDR3 nucleotides are TGCAGCGTTGATACGGCAGGGCTATTGTATGGCTACACCTTC. This translates into CSVDTAGLLYGYTF.